Listed below are T cell receptor beta chains from one sample, sequenced in a study of cytomegalovirus exposure and HLA in healthy donors. TCRdb keeps only in-frame clones here, not all; method: immunoSEQ multiplex PCR. The sample records some 130,000 clones, 89% being singletons. The sample was PBMCs. The receptor set was obtained from a woman between 18 and 29 years old in good health and CMV-seronegative. Both conserved end residues are part of each CDR3. A D gene is named only where the DNA matches it firmly. For some rows the clone size is stated as once, few or many, or as a class when expanded; others skip it.

CDR3 length,J gene,D gene,V gene,clone size,CDR3 protein,CDR3 DNA
14,TRBJ1-1,-,TRBV10-2,-,CARSDSAMNTEAFF,TGCGCCAGATCCGACAGTGCAATGAACACTGAAGCTTTCTTT
12,TRBJ2-1,TRBD1,TRBV10-3,-,CAISDDGTAQFF,TGTGCCATCAGTGACGACGGGACAGCCCAGTTCTTC
15,TRBJ1-5,-,TRBV21-1,-,CAITKSRDFNQPQHF,TGTGCCATCACCAAAAGCCGGGACTTCAATCAGCCCCAGCATTTT
14,TRBJ2-7,-,TRBV6-1,once,CASSDREEVFEQYF,TGTGCCAGCAGTGACAGGGAGGAGGTTTTCGAGCAGTACTTC
14,TRBJ1-2,-,TRBV19,-,CASRTDGVGGGYTF,TGTGCCAGTAGGACTGACGGGGTAGGGGGAGGCTACACCTTC
13,TRBJ1-1,-,TRBV29-1,-,CSVAGKGRGEAFF,TGCAGCGTTGCCGGAAAAGGCAGGGGTGAAGCTTTCTTT
15,TRBJ2-2,TRBD1,TRBV2,-,CASRAGTGVTGELFF,TGTGCCAGCAGAGCCGGGACAGGGGTAACCGGGGAGCTGTTTTTT
13,TRBJ1-1,-,TRBV6-1,-,CASSEGSLAEAFF,TGTGCCAGCAGTGAAGGATCCCTAGCTGAGGCTTTCTTT
13,TRBJ1-1,TRBD1,TRBV10-2,few,CAGWDRENTEAFF,TGCGCCGGATGGGACAGGGAGAACACTGAAGCTTTCTTT
15,TRBJ2-2,-,TRBV9,-,CASSVASRSTGELFF,TGTGCCAGCAGCGTAGCAAGTAGGAGCACCGGGGAGCTGTTTTTT
14,TRBJ1-2,TRBD1,TRBV5-8,-,CASSPGQGDYGYTF,TGTGCCAGCAGCCCCGGACAGGGGGACTATGGCTACACCTTC
15,TRBJ2-6,-,TRBV6-5,-,CASSYDRPGANVLTF,TGTGCCAGCAGTTACGACAGGCCTGGGGCCAACGTCCTGACTTTC
16,TRBJ1-3,-,TRBV11-2,-,CASTISYGGSGNTIYF,TGTGCCAGCACCATATCCTACGGGGGCTCTGGAAACACCATATATTTT
12,TRBJ2-7,-,TRBV2,-,CASSGQGYEQYF,TGTGCCAGCAGTGGTCAGGGCTACGAGCAGTACTTC
16,TRBJ2-7,-,TRBV6-5,-,CASSYHSRTYTYEQYF,TGTGCCAGCAGTTACCATTCTAGGACATATACCTACGAGCAGTACTTC
14,TRBJ1-4,-,TRBV6-1,-,CASSDRVTNEKLFF,TGTGCCAGCAGTGACAGGGTAACTAATGAAAAACTGTTTTTT
18,TRBJ1-6,-,TRBV27,-,CASSPGPLRRGDNSPLHF,TGTGCCAGCAGTCCCGGTCCCCTTAGGCGGGGGGATAATTCACCCCTCCACTTT
15,TRBJ2-2,-,TRBV19,once,CASSIDLGGAGELFF,TGTGCCAGTAGTATAGATCTAGGGGGGGCCGGGGAGCTGTTTTTT
16,TRBJ1-3,-,TRBV10-3,-,CAISALSERSGNTIYF,TGTGCCATCAGTGCGCTATCTGAGCGCTCTGGAAACACCATATATTTT
15,TRBJ1-6,TRBD1,TRBV6-5,-,CASSYQGQGYSPLHF,TGTGCCAGCAGTTACCAGGGACAGGGATATTCACCCCTCCACTTT